This TCR beta chain was found in a study of CD8 T cells in Susac syndrome. General study findings and limits: By the study's own acknowledgment, its TCR sequencing and HLA analysis included relatively few individuals.

The count of this clonotype is one. Its target is not known. When the RNA was reverse transcribed, random hexamers were used with an input of about 0.5 to 1 ug. Across 54 Vbeta and 13 Jbeta, immunoSEQ multiplex PCR amplified TCR beta CDR3. In TCRdb, the immunoSEQ multiplex PCR reads were re-called with MiXCR into one record per CDR3 protein. This table holds some 260,000 distinct CDR3 sequences, about 85% found once. Deletions cut 4 bases from V and 2 bases from J, with 13 bases between. The CDR3 consists of 15 residues. Looked up from germline, CDR1 is SGHRS and CDR2 is YFSETQ. Isolation of CD8+ and CD4+ T cells was performed negatively, whereas enrichment of TEMRA cells was done by FACS.

Source material: CD8+ T cells from PBMCs. This clonotype was obtained from a human donor with multiple sclerosis. The chain is built from TRBV5-1 and TRBJ2-1, with D tentatively TRBD2 (6 bases). CDR3 in DNA: TGCGCCAGCAGCGAGAGCGGGCTTCCCTACAATGAGCAGTTCTTC. Protein sequence: CASSESGLPYNEQFF.